This T cell receptor (beta chain) was found in a study of CD8 T cells in acute hepatitis C reinfection. As for the study in general: CD8+ T cells specific for HCV NS3-1073 were sequenced. Whole-study results and caveats: No chronic follow-up sample yielded enough NS3-1073 specific cells. Preferential TRBV04 and TRBV06 usage appeared in all groups and was not explained by the naive pool.

This clone turned up a few times. Specified time point: acute HCV infection, within 168 days of estimated infection date. The hepatitis C virus-specific receptor repertoire was characterized directly ex vivo, with no prior expansion in culture. Method: immunoSEQ multiplex PCR; TCRdb's copy keeps in-frame clones and lacks some. The sample consists of about 1,400 clones, around 50% of them appearing once. V was cut by 1 base and J by 1 base, with 14 bases left in between. This CDR3 has 16 residues. Germline V CDR1 and CDR2: LGHNA, YNFKEQ. The TCR comes from a woman under 30 who spontaneously cleared hepatitis C infection. The sample consisted of HCV NS3-1073 tetramer-sorted CD8+ T cells from PBMCs, taken during acute infection. This chain connects TRBV4-2 to TRBJ2-7; D assignment may be TRBD1 or TRBD2 (7 bases each). CDR3 DNA: TGTGCCAGCAGCCAAGTCGGCCAGGGGGGGTCCTACGAGCAGTACTTC. Its translation is CASSQVGQGGSYEQYF.